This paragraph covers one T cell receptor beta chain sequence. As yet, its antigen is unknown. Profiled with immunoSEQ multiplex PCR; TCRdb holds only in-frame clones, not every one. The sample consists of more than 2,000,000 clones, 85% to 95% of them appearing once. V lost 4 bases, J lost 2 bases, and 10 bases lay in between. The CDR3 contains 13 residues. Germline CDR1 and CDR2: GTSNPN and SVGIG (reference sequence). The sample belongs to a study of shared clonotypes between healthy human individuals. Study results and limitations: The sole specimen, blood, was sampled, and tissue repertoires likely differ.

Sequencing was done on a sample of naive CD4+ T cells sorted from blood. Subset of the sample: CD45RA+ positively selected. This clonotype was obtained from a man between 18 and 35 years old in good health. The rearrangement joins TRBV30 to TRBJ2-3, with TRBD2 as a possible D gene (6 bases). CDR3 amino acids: CAWKTGVTDTQYF. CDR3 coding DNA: TGTGCCTGGAAGACGGGGGTCACAGATACGCAGTATTTT.